A single sample gave rise to the 30 T cell receptor beta chains below, sequenced in a study of shared clonotypes between healthy human individuals. This table comes from immunoSEQ multiplex PCR, and its TCRdb copy is limited to in-frame clones, with some not included. Of fewer than 350,000 clones listed, around 87% were seen once; the top ten hold roughly 17%. Sequencing was carried out using memory CD8+ T cells sorted from blood. Subset: CD45RO+ cells pooled with CCR7-negative TemRA cells. The receptors here all came from a man aged 18 to 29 in good health.

The chain couples TRBV27 to TRBJ2-7; TRBD1 matches at 9 bases. Germline V gene data show CDR1 as MNHEY and CDR2 as SMNVEV (reference sequence). With V trimmed by 7 bases and J by 5 bases, 12 bases remained unmatched. This CDR3 has 15 residues. DNA for the CDR3: TGTGCCAGCACAACCCTCGGGACAGGGCCCCACGAGCAGTACTTC. Its translation is CASTTLGTGPHEQYF.

The DNA of the CDR3 is TGTGCCAGCAGCGTAGTCCCCACTAGCGGGAGGATGCCAGATACGCAGTATTTT. It encodes CASSVVPTSGRMPDTQYF. The V and J genes are TRBV9 and TRBJ2-3, with TRBD2 identical over 12 bases. Germline trimming cut 0 bases from V and 4 bases from J; bases unmatched to any gene: 9. CDR3 length: 18 amino acids. CDR1 is SGDLS and CDR2 is YYNGEE in the germline V gene. Full variable domain (missing parts from reference TRBV9 and TRBJ2-3): DSGVTQTPKHLITATGQRVTLRCSPRSGDLSVYWYQQSLDQGLQFLIQYYNGEERAKGNILERFSAQQFPDLHSELNLSSLELGDSALYFCASSVVPTSGRMPDTQYFGPGTRLTVL.

The sample holds many counts of this clone. This chain joins TRBV6-5 and TRBJ2-5; 8 bases align to TRBD1. This CDR3 comprises 14 residues. Per the germline V gene, CDR1 is MNHEY and CDR2 is SVGAGI. The J segment lost 2 bases and the V segment lost 6 bases, leaving 5 bases of the junction unmatched. The CDR3 coding sequence is TGTGCCAGCAGCTCCGACAGGGGACAAGAGACCCAGTACTTC. Its translation: CASSSDRGQETQYF.

The chain carries TRBV11-2 and TRBJ2-7; 11 bases are shared with TRBD2. The CDR3 is made up of 17 amino acids. Trimming at V came to 8 bases and at J to 2 bases, leaving 14 bases not matched to a gene. The V gene's germline CDR1 is SGHAT and CDR2 FQNNGV. This CDR3 reads CASGLTSGMGGAYEQYF. CDR3 bases: TGTGCCAGCGGCCTGACTAGCGGGATGGGTGGAGCCTACGAGCAGTACTTC.

The chain has TRBV7-8 and TRBJ2-5; D unclear. Trimming left V 5 bases short and J 3 bases short, with 4 bases between. Germline V CDR1 and CDR2: SGHVS, FQNEAQ. The CDR3 is 11 amino acids. CDR3 bases: TGTGCCAGCAGCAGAGAAGAGACCCAGTACTTC. It yields the protein CASSREETQYF.

The V and J genes are TRBV29-1 and TRBJ2-2, with TRBD1 as a possible D gene (5 bases). Trimming shortened V by 7 bases and J by 4 bases, and 13 bases separated the two germline ends. Germline lookup yields CDR1 SQVTM and CDR2 ANQGSEA. The CDR3 length is 13 residues. The CDR3 sequence: CSGRQITTGELFF. Here the CDR3 DNA reads TGCAGCGGCCGACAGATAACCACCGGGGAGCTGTTTTTT.

V gene TRBV9 combines with J gene TRBJ2-1; 9 nucleotides match TRBD2. The V and J ends lost 3 bases and 15 bases, in that order; junction bases with no gene match: 16. Germline V gene sequence: CDR1 SGDLS, CDR2 YYNGEE. CDR3 size: 15 residues. Here the CDR3 DNA reads TGTGCCAGCAGCGCAAGCGGGGGGCTTGGTGAAAGGGCGTTCTTC. It yields the protein CASSASGGLGERAFF.

The rearrangement joins TRBV2 to TRBJ1-2, with TRBD1 identical over 7 bases. V lost 4 bases and J lost 1; bases outside the gene matches: 9. Germline V gene data show CDR1 as SNHLY and CDR2 as FYNNEI. The length of the CDR3 is 16 residues. The CDR3 sequence: CASSGVGTEFNYGYTF. CDR3 nucleotide sequence: TGTGCCAGCAGTGGGGTCGGGACAGAGTTTAACTATGGCTACACCTTC.

V is TRBV28 and J is TRBJ2-7; the D call may be TRBD1 or TRBD2 (5 bases each). This CDR3 has 12 residues. Germline CDR1 MDHEN, CDR2 SYDVKM. V lost 8 bases and J 0 bases, leaving 8 bases between the germline ends. CDR3 in amino acids: CASGTLSYEQYF. The CDR3, as DNA: TGTGCCAGCGGGACCCTCTCCTACGAGCAGTACTTC.

This clone was detected a few times. The rearrangement uses TRBV11-2 and TRBJ2-7; no clear D gene. This CDR3 is built from 15 residues. V lost 0 bases, J lost 2 bases, and 11 bases lay in between. Per germline, CDR1 SGHAT and CDR2 FQNNGV. The CDR3 reads CASSLDSTAAYEQYF. CDR3 nucleotide sequence: TGTGCCAGCAGCTTAGATAGCACGGCCGCCTACGAGCAGTACTTC.

J is TRBJ2-1 and V is TRBV27, with D tentatively TRBD2 (5 bases). The ends were cut back, 3 bases at V and 9 bases at J, with 9 bases in the middle. This CDR3 is 12 amino acids long. Germline V CDR1 and CDR2: MNHEY, SMNVEV (reference sequence). CDR3 protein: CASSFTRGEQFF. Here the CDR3 DNA reads TGTGCCAGCAGTTTTACCCGGGGTGAGCAGTTCTTC.

With regard to this clone: The sample carries other DNA sequences with the same CDR3. V gene TRBV27 combines with J gene TRBJ2-5, with 12 positions matching TRBD1. The CDR3 has 15 amino acids. CDR1 MNHEY and CDR2 SMNVEV come from the germline V gene (reference sequence). J lost 5 bases, V lost 5 bases, and 6 bases had no gene match. CDR3: CASSTGQGARETQYF. The CDR3 DNA sequence: TGTGCCAGCAGTACGGGACAGGGGGCGCGGGAGACCCAGTACTTC.

This clone has more than one count but fewer than ten. The gene calls are TRBV11-2 and TRBJ2-2, with D unresolved. There are 14 residues in the CDR3. The V gene's germline CDR1 is SGHAT and CDR2 FQNNGV. The ends were cut back, 5 bases at V and 7 bases at J, with 14 bases in the middle. The CDR3 loop is CASSHVNSNGELFF. The CDR3 DNA follows: TGTGCCAGCAGCCACGTGAATTCGAACGGGGAGCTGTTTTTT.

V usage is TRBV6-5 and J usage is TRBJ1-1, with D hard to call. Germline V gene sequence: CDR1 MNHEY, CDR2 SVGAGI. Deletions cut 7 bases from V and 4 bases from J, with 10 bases between. The CDR3 runs to 12 residues. The CDR3 sequence: CASMKGGTEAFF. CDR3 nucleotides: TGTGCCAGCATGAAGGGCGGCACTGAAGCTTTCTTT.

V gene TRBV4-1 combines with J gene TRBJ2-2; perhaps TRBD2 as D (6 bases). V lost 0 bases and J lost 4, with 18 bases in between. The germline gives CDR1 MGHRA, CDR2 YSYEKL. The CDR3 extends over 18 amino acids. The CDR3 protein is CASSQDSLAVVSTGELFF. CDR3 nucleotides: TGCGCCAGCAGCCAAGATTCGTTAGCGGTGGTAAGCACCGGGGAGCTGTTTTTT.

The chain recombines TRBV27 with TRBJ1-1; D may be TRBD1 (5 bases). In germline, CDR1 is MNHEY, CDR2 SMNVEV (reference sequence). The CDR3 contains 14 residues. The V end was cut by 1 base, the J end by 6 bases, with 12 bases between. The CDR3 here is CASSLLGVGAEAFF. The CDR3 nucleotides are TGTGCCAGCAGTTTATTGGGGGTGGGGGCTGAAGCTTTCTTT.

This rearrangement joins TRBV4-1 to TRBJ1-2; D is unresolved. The germline CDR1 and CDR2 sequences are MGHRA and YSYEKL. V was pared by 0 bases and J by 5 bases, with 7 bases between. This CDR3 comprises 13 residues. The CDR3 region has the DNA TGCGCCAGCAGCCAAGAGGGCGGTTATGGCTACACCTTC. This codes for CASSQEGGYGYTF.

This rearrangement joins TRBV30 to TRBJ1-1; TRBD1 matches 8 bases. V shed 4 bases and J 1 base; nucleotides not matched to a gene: 2. The CDR3 extends over 13 amino acids. CDR1 and CDR2 (germline): GTSNPN, SVGIG (reference sequence). CDR3 protein: CAWNRGRNTEAFF. Written as DNA, the CDR3 is TGTGCCTGGAACAGGGGGAGGAACACTGAAGCTTTCTTT.

J is TRBJ2-7 and V is TRBV18; 11 bases fit TRBD1. The CDR3 extends over 15 amino acids. Germline V CDR1 and CDR2: KGHSH, LQKENI. With V trimmed by 4 bases and J by 5 bases, 7 bases remained unmatched. As DNA, the CDR3 is TGTGCCAGCTCACGGACCGGGACAGGGGGGAACGAGCAGTACTTC. Residues: CASSRTGTGGNEQYF.

On this clone itself: This specimen includes other DNA sequences encoding the same CDR3. The chain has TRBV9 and TRBJ2-7; TRBD2 matches at 7 bases. The CDR3 runs 14 residues. Germline-derived CDR1 and CDR2 are SGDLS and YYNGEE. Trimming removed 0 bases from V and 2 bases from J; junction bases left unmatched: 2. This chain's CDR3 is CASSVGGGTYEQYF. The CDR3 DNA reads as TGTGCCAGCAGCGTAGGCGGGGGTACCTACGAGCAGTACTTC.

The CDR3 sequence: CSVEETGQSEQYF. In DNA form, the CDR3 reads TGCAGCGTTGAAGAAACGGGACAGTCCGAGCAGTACTTC. V usage is TRBV29-1 and J usage is TRBJ2-7; TRBD1 aligns across 7 bases. Germline CDR1 SQVTM, CDR2 ANQGSEA. This CDR3 contains 13 residues. Unmatched junction bases numbered 5, after V lost 0 bases and J lost 6 bases.

As to this clone: Other DNA variants within this sample encode the same CDR3. The rearrangement joins TRBV5-1 to TRBJ2-1; D unclear. The CDR3 extends over 14 amino acids. Germline V CDR1 and CDR2: SGHRS, YFSETQ. V was shortened by 1 base and J by 0 bases, with 5 bases between the two germline ends. CDR3 DNA: TGCGCCAGCAGCTTGCAAAGCTCCTACAATGAGCAGTTCTTC. Its protein product is CASSLQSSYNEQFF.

The chain uses TRBV10-2 and TRBJ2-5; no reliable D call. The V end was cut by 3 bases, the J end by 0 bases, with 8 bases between. Germline V gene lookup returns CDR1 WSHSY and CDR2 SAAADI. CDR3 length: 14 amino acids. CDR3 sequence (DNA): TGCGCCAGCAGTGACTACAGCTACCAAGAGACCCAGTACTTC. Translation: CASSDYSYQETQYF.

The chain employs TRBV5-1 and TRBJ1-1; maybe TRBD1 (6 bases). The germline V gene encodes CDR1 SGHRS and CDR2 YFSETQ. V was cut by 5 bases and J by 3 bases, with 17 bases left in between. The CDR3 is 15 amino acids. In DNA form, the CDR3 reads TGCGCCAGCAGACCCCCCGGGGGCTTGGACACTGAAGCTTTCTTT. As protein: CASRPPGGLDTEAFF.

The V gene is TRBV7-9, the J gene TRBJ2-7; TRBD1 matches at 7 bases. Germline values: CDR1 SEHNR, CDR2 FQNEAQ (reference sequence). Trimming took 4 bases from V and 5 from J; bases not matched to a gene: 14. The CDR3 covers 16 residues. CDR3 nucleotide sequence: TGTGCCAGCAGCTCCGAGACAGGGCCGCCTGGTAACGAGCAGTACTTC. This gives the protein CASSSETGPPGNEQYF.

A note on this clone: The same CDR3 arises from other DNA sequences in this sample as well. The J gene is TRBJ2-3, the V gene TRBV10-1, with D possibly matching TRBD1 (6 bases). CDR3 length equals 14 residues. Trimming pared 3 bases from V and 1 base from J, leaving 8 bases between. Looked up from germline, CDR1 is WNHNN and CDR2 is SYGVQD (reference sequence). The CDR3 here is CASSEAGGTDTQYF. The CDR3 bases are TGCGCCAGCAGTGAAGCAGGGGGCACAGATACGCAGTATTTT.

The CDR3 DNA is TGTGCCAGCTCACCACCGAGCTTGCGGAGGGAGTACAATGAGCAGTTCTTC. Residues: CASSPPSLRREYNEQFF. V is TRBV18 and J is TRBJ2-1; TRBD2 might be the D (6 bases). The CDR3 has 17 residues. Per the germline V gene, CDR1 is KGHSH and CDR2 is LQKENI. V lost 0 bases to trimming and J lost 4 bases, with 16 bases between them.

J is TRBJ2-1 and V is TRBV25-1; D gene uncertain. CDR1 is MGHDK, CDR2 SYGVNS, per germline. The CDR3 loop spans 16 amino acids. Deletions cut 1 base from V and 0 bases from J, with 10 bases between. CDR3 sequence reads: CASSEWIVGSYNEQFF. CDR3 nucleotides: TGTGCCAGCAGTGAATGGATTGTTGGCTCCTACAATGAGCAGTTCTTC.

The J gene is TRBJ2-7, the V gene TRBV27, with 8 positions matching TRBD1. Trimming took 6 bases from V and 6 from J; bases not matched to a gene: 10. The CDR3 has 14 amino acids. In germline, CDR1 is MNHEY, CDR2 SMNVEV (reference sequence). CDR3 sequence reads: CASRQQGVFSEQYF. CDR3 bases: TGTGCCAGCAGACAACAGGGGGTCTTTAGCGAGCAGTACTTC.

This clone was counted many times. The chain uses TRBV7-9 and TRBJ2-5; 7 positions agree with TRBD2. The germline V gene encodes CDR1 SEHNR and CDR2 FQNEAQ (reference sequence). The J segment lost 4 bases and the V segment lost 1 base, leaving 6 bases of the junction unmatched. The CDR3 runs 15 residues. CDR3 loop: CASSLVGGSGETQYF. The CDR3 bases are TGTGCCAGCAGCTTAGTGGGGGGGTCGGGAGAGACCCAGTACTTC.